One and the same sample provided the 22 T cell receptor beta chains below, sequenced in a study of human T cells and chemical hapten exposure. This sample's time point: patch test 3, about 24 weeks after DPC sensitization. The treatment was: therapeutic diphenylcyclopropenone sensitization with weekly scalp DPC. TCRdb called the RACE reads again in MiXCR, with one record for every CDR3 protein. The sample includes 150,000 to 200,000 distinct CDR3 sequences, approximately 26% of them seen just once. The sample was whole blood, taken in connection with sensitization to the hapten diphenylcyclopropenone (DPC). The receptor source for this set is a woman between 35 and 50 years old with alopecia areata. Some clones in this sample may be carry-over from other donors' samples.

The V gene is TRBV5-1, the J gene TRBJ2-2, with TRBD1 identical over 7 bases. The ends lost 0 bases at V and 6 bases at J; junction bases unmatched: 2. Germline V CDR1 and CDR2: SGHRS, YFSETQ. The CDR3 contains 14 residues. The CDR3 DNA sequence: TGCGCCAGCAGCTTGGGACAGGGCCCCGGGGAGCTGTTTTTT. Translation gives CASSLGQGPGELFF.

This clonotype was counted between two and nine times. CDR3 DNA sequence: TGTGCCAGCAGTGCCCGACTAGGTACCTACGAGCAGTACTTC. Its translation is CASSARLGTYEQYF. The chain links TRBV27 to TRBJ2-7, with D possibly being TRBD2 (6 bases). V was pared by 5 bases and J by 2 bases, with 13 bases between. The CDR3 consists of 14 residues. Per the germline V gene, CDR1 is MNHEY and CDR2 is SMNVEV (reference sequence).

The CDR3 region has the DNA TGCGCCAGCAGCTTGGAAGCAGCCGGATACGAGCAGTACTTC. Translated: CASSLEAAGYEQYF. The rearrangement joins TRBV5-1 to TRBJ2-7; D call uncertain. The germline CDR1 and CDR2 sequences are SGHRS and YFSETQ. Trimming cost V 0 bases and J 4 bases, with 11 bases left between them. The CDR3 has 14 amino acids.

This clonotype was detected a few times. V is TRBV20-1 and J is TRBJ1-1; D may be TRBD1 (5 bases). The CDR3 consists of 14 residues. Germline V gives CDR1 DFQATT, CDR2 SNEGSKA (reference sequence). Trimming stripped 3 bases from V and 2 bases from J, with 13 bases between. The CDR3 region is CSARPGALNTEAFF. The CDR3 nucleotides read TGCAGTGCTAGGCCCGGGGCCCTAAACACTGAAGCTTTCTTT.

V is TRBV18 and J is TRBJ2-1; 9 bases are shared with TRBD2. With V trimmed by 3 bases and J by 4 bases, 7 bases remained unmatched. The V gene's germline CDR1 is KGHSH and CDR2 LQKENI. The CDR3 spans 16 residues. The CDR3 region has the DNA TGTGCCAGCTCACCGGGACTAGCTTCTATTTACAATGAGCAGTTCTTC. Encoded protein: CASSPGLASIYNEQFF.

The chain recombines TRBV7-9 with TRBJ2-1; possibly TRBD1 for D (6 bases). Germline loops: CDR1 SEHNR, CDR2 FQNEAQ (reference sequence). This CDR3 comprises 15 residues. Trimming stripped 5 bases from V and 4 bases from J, with 15 bases between. The CDR3 loop is CASSGRQGGYNEQFF. CDR3 bases: TGTGCCAGCAGCGGAAGACAAGGGGGTTACAATGAGCAGTTCTTC. Using reference TRBV7-9 and TRBJ2-1 for the parts outside the CDR3, the full variable domain is DTGVSQNPRHKITKRGQNVTFRCDPISEHNRLYWYRQTLGQGPEFLTYFQNEAQLEKSRLLSDRFSAERPKGSFSTLEIQRTEQGDSAMYLCASSGRQGGYNEQFFGPGTRLTVL.

The rearrangement links TRBV20-1 to TRBJ2-1; TRBD2 matches 9 bases. The CDR3 sequence is 17 residues long. Germline CDR1 reads DFQATT; CDR2 reads SNEGSKA (reference sequence). J lost 8 bases, V lost 0 bases, and 14 bases had no gene match. The DNA of the CDR3 is TGCAGTGCTAGAGATCGGGTGCTAGCGGGAAGCTGGCATGAGCAGTTCTTC. Translated: CSARDRVLAGSWHEQFF.

The chain has TRBV3-1 and TRBJ2-3, with 7 positions matching TRBD2. CDR3 length equals 13 residues. CDR1 is LGHDT, CDR2 YNNKEL, per germline (reference sequence). V lost 7 bases to trimming and J lost 4 bases; unmatched junction nucleotides: 5. The CDR3 sequence: CASTTRGADTQYF. The CDR3 nucleotides are TGTGCCAGCACCACCCGGGGGGCAGATACGCAGTATTTT.

This chain connects TRBV27 to TRBJ2-7; D tentatively fits TRBD1 or TRBD2 (5 bases each). This CDR3 is 16 amino acids long. V lost 5 bases and J lost 6, with 23 bases in between. The germline V gene has CDR1 MNHEY and CDR2 SMNVEV (reference sequence). CDR3 nucleotides: TGTGCCAGCAGTCTCGAACCCCCGGGACCTACGTTCGAGCAGTACTTC. Encoded protein: CASSLEPPGPTFEQYF.

In its sample, this clonotype was seen a few times. CDR3 DNA: TGCGCCAGCAGCCAAGATCCCCAGGGGGGCACAGATACGCAGTATTTT. The encoded protein is CASSQDPQGGTDTQYF. The chain carries TRBV4-3 and TRBJ2-3, with 7 positions matching TRBD1. CDR3 size: 16 residues. Trimming removed 0 bases from V and 1 base from J; junction bases left unmatched: 4. In germline, CDR1 is LGHNA, CDR2 YSLEER.

This clonotype was picked up a small number of times. The CDR3 sequence is CAISLQGAGTEAFF. CDR3 in DNA: TGTGCCATCAGTTTACAGGGGGCAGGCACTGAAGCTTTCTTT. The chain employs TRBV10-3 and TRBJ1-1; 9 bases map to TRBD1. V was pared by 5 bases and J by 4 bases, with 5 bases of the junction left unmatched. This CDR3 is 14 amino acids long. Germline loops: CDR1 ENHRY, CDR2 SYGVKD.

The chain uses TRBV25-1 and TRBJ2-5; D ambiguous. The V and J ends lost 9 bases and 0 bases respectively, with 11 bases between them. CDR1 is MGHDK, CDR2 SYGVNS, per germline. This CDR3 has 13 amino acids. This chain's CDR3 is CASLDPYQETQYF. The CDR3 bases are TGTGCCAGTTTAGACCCCTACCAAGAGACCCAGTACTTC. The full variable domain, rest sourced from reference TRBV25-1 and TRBJ2-5, is EADIYQTPRYLVIGTGKKITLECSQTMGHDKMYWYQQDPGMELHLIHYSYGVNSTEKGDLSSESTVSRIRTEHFPLTLESARPSHTSQYLCASLDPYQETQYFGPGTRLLVL.

In its sample, this clonotype was seen a few times. This chain uses TRBV27 with TRBJ1-4; D is uncertain. Between the trimmed V and J ends, which lost 6 bases and 5 bases, there was a span of 13 bases. Germline lookup yields CDR1 MNHEY and CDR2 SMNVEV (reference sequence). The CDR3 runs 14 residues. CDR3 sequence: CASRKQSLNEKLFF. DNA of the CDR3: TGTGCCAGCAGGAAACAAAGTCTAAATGAAAAACTGTTTTTT.

The rearrangement links TRBV20-1 to TRBJ1-1; D is uncertain. Germline values: CDR1 DFQATT, CDR2 SNEGSKA (reference sequence). This CDR3 is 15 amino acids long. Trimming cost V 0 bases and J 0 bases, with 11 bases left between them. The CDR3 reads CSARDVRQMNTEAFF. The CDR3 DNA reads TGCAGTGCTAGAGACGTCAGACAAATGAACACTGAAGCTTTCTTT.

This clonotype came up a few times. The chain recombines TRBV6-5 with TRBJ2-3, with D possibly called TRBD1 or TRBD2 (5 bases each). V was clipped by 6 bases and J by 6 bases, with 19 bases between them. CDR1 and CDR2 from the germline V gene are MNHEY and SVGAGI. The CDR3 sequence is 15 residues long. The CDR3 reads CASSPGRIYRDTQYF. The CDR3 nucleotides are TGTGCCAGCAGCCCGGGACGGATTTATCGCGATACGCAGTATTTT.

V and J are TRBV29-1 and TRBJ2-2, with 9 bases fitting TRBD1. J gave up 2 bases and V 0 bases, and 7 bases lay outside the gene matches. Germline V gene lookup returns CDR1 SQVTM and CDR2 ANQGSEA. CDR3 length equals 17 residues. Here the CDR3 reads CSVEDWPGQGNTGELFF. CDR3 sequence (DNA): TGCAGCGTTGAAGATTGGCCGGGACAGGGTAACACCGGGGAGCTGTTTTTT.

Written as DNA, the CDR3 is TGTGCCAGCAGCCAAGCGATCGGGGGTTACGAGCAGTACTTC. The encoded protein is CASSQAIGGYEQYF. The gene calls are TRBV4-2 and TRBJ2-7, with D perhaps TRBD2 (6 bases). Germline V gene data show CDR1 as LGHNA and CDR2 as YNFKEQ. Trimming removed 1 base from V and 4 bases from J, with 11 bases in between. This CDR3 comprises 14 residues.

In nucleotides, the CDR3 is TGTGCCAGCAGCTTAGAAGAGGGGACGGGATTTGGTACGCAGTATTTT. Translation: CASSLEEGTGFGTQYF. The genes are TRBV7-8 and TRBJ2-3; D might be TRBD1 or TRBD2, each matching 5 bases. V lost 1 base and J 8 bases, leaving 19 bases between the germline ends. The CDR3 length is 16 residues. CDR1 is SGHVS, CDR2 FQNEAQ, per germline.

Only a few counts were recorded for this clonotype. The chain links TRBV18 to TRBJ2-7; 9 bases match TRBD1. V shed 5 bases and J 3 bases; nucleotides not matched to a gene: 8. The CDR3 is 15 amino acids. Germline V gene lookup returns CDR1 KGHSH and CDR2 LQKENI. CDR3 nucleotides: TGTGCCAGCTCAGCAGGGGGGACAGGGAACTACGAGCAGTACTTC. This sequence encodes CASSAGGTGNYEQYF.

This clonotype was seen more than once but under ten times. The DNA for the CDR3 is TGTGCCAGCAGTTTGGGTAGGGATGATAATGAAAAACTGTTTTTT. Its translation is CASSLGRDDNEKLFF. The chain couples TRBV12-3 or TRBV12-4 to TRBJ1-4; D gene ambiguous. The germline V and J ends were trimmed by 3 bases and 4 bases, with 12 bases remaining between them. The CDR3 has 15 amino acids.

This clonotype was seen more than once but under ten times. CDR3 coding DNA: TGCAGTGCCATAACAGGGGATTCGGGTACCCTCCACTTT. It yields the protein CSAITGDSGTLHF. The chain is built from TRBV20-1 and TRBJ1-6; 7 bases are shared with TRBD1. Per the germline V gene, CDR1 is DFQATT and CDR2 is SNEGSKA (reference sequence). The CDR3 sequence is 13 residues long. V shed 6 bases, J shed 14 bases, and the junction held 13 bases outside the gene matches.

The chain carries TRBV29-1 and TRBJ2-1, with 10 bases matching TRBD2. There are 16 residues in the CDR3. The J segment lost 8 bases and the V segment lost 0 bases, leaving 10 bases of the junction unmatched. The germline gives CDR1 SQVTM, CDR2 ANQGSEA. The CDR3 sequence is CSVEDPLAGVLDEQFF. CDR3 DNA sequence: TGCAGCGTTGAAGACCCTCTAGCGGGAGTGTTGGATGAGCAGTTCTTC.